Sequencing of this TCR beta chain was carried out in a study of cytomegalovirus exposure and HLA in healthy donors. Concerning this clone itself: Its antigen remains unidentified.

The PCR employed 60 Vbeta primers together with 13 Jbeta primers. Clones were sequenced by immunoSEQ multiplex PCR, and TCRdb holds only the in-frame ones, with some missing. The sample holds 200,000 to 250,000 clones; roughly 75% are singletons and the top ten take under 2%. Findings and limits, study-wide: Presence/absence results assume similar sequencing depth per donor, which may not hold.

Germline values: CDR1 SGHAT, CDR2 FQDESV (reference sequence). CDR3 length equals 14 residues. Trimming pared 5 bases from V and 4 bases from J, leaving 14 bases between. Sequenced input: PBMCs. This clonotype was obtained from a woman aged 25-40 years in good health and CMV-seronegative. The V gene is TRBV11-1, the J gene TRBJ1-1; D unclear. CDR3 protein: CASSRRTKGTEAFF. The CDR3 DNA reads TGTGCCAGCAGCCGGAGGACTAAGGGCACTGAAGCTTTCTTT.